Reported below is one T cell receptor beta chain. This sample stems from a study of T cell responses to AZD1222 COVID-19 vaccine. Germline V gene lookup returns CDR1 MNHEY and CDR2 SVGAGI. The length of the CDR3 is 12 residues. V lost 7 bases, J lost 0 bases, and 6 bases lay in between. The data were produced by immunoSEQ multiplex PCR, yet TCRdb's version contains in-frame clones alone and is incomplete. The sample lists roughly 110,000 clones, 75% to 95% seen once, with 6.2% in the top ten. The sequence was obtained from an adult who received the AZD1222 COVID-19 vaccine. This chain uses TRBV6-5 with TRBJ1-2, with D hard to call. Source: peripheral blood, taken 28 days after the second AZD1222 dose. The CDR3 DNA sequence: TGTGCCAGCACAGAAACTAACTATGGCTACACCTTC. Translating it yields CASTETNYGYTF.